These 30 T cell receptor beta chains came from one sample sequenced in a study of blood T cell repertoires in COVID-19. Sequenced by immunoSEQ multiplex PCR; TCRdb stores in-frame clones only, minus some. The repertoire holds tens of thousands of clones, with around 86% as singletons. Input material: peripheral blood. These receptor sequences come from a human donor in a cohort sampled during active COVID-19.

This sequence joins TRBV2 and TRBJ2-3; D uncertain. Trimming left V 6 bases short and J 8 bases short, with 9 bases between. Germline values: CDR1 SNHLY, CDR2 FYNNEI. The CDR3 extends over 11 amino acids. The CDR3 protein is CASSPSGTQYF. As DNA, the CDR3 is TGTGCCAGCAGCCCCTCGGGTACGCAGTATTTT.

The rearrangement links TRBV6-5 to TRBJ2-7; no definite D call. The CDR3 covers 12 residues. The germline V gene encodes CDR1 MNHEY and CDR2 SVGAGI. Trimming took 5 bases from V and 4 from J, leaving 9 bases between them. In DNA form, the CDR3 reads TGTGCCAGCAGTAGAGGCCAATACGAGCAGTACTTC. It specifies CASSRGQYEQYF.

The rearrangement uses TRBV11-2 and TRBJ2-3; 7 bases align to TRBD2. The CDR3 contains 15 residues. J lost 1 base, V lost 4 bases, and 5 bases had no gene match. Per the germline V gene, CDR1 is SGHAT and CDR2 is FQNNGV. The CDR3 loop is CASSSPSGGTDTQYF. The CDR3 DNA reads TGTGCCAGCAGCTCCCCGAGCGGGGGCACAGATACGCAGTATTTT.

This chain uses TRBV24-1 with TRBJ2-1, with 9 bases aligning to TRBD2. In germline, CDR1 is KGHDR, CDR2 SFDVKD. This CDR3 contains 18 residues. The V and J ends lost 3 bases and 7 bases, in that order; junction bases with no gene match: 15. The DNA for the CDR3 is TGTGCCACCAGTGATCCCGCGCTAGCGGGAAGACAAGGGAATGAGCAGTTCTTC. Amino acid sequence: CATSDPALAGRQGNEQFF.

The rearrangement links TRBV7-2 to TRBJ2-7; a possible D gene is TRBD1 (6 bases). CDR1 SGHTA and CDR2 FQGNSA come from the germline V gene. Deletions cut 0 bases from V and 6 bases from J, with 15 bases between. The CDR3 spans 15 residues. The DNA for the CDR3 is TGTGCCAGCAGCTTAGCGCTAATATCAGGGGCCGAGCAGTACTTC. Amino acids: CASSLALISGAEQYF.

V usage is TRBV10-3 and J usage is TRBJ2-5; TRBD2 matches at 12 bases. Germline trimming cut 3 bases from V and 5 bases from J; bases unmatched to any gene: 7. This CDR3 contains 16 residues. The germline V gene encodes CDR1 ENHRY and CDR2 SYGVKD. CDR3 sequence (DNA): TGTGCCATCAGTGAAGGACTAGCGGGGTACGTGGAGACCCAGTACTTC. Protein sequence: CAISEGLAGYVETQYF.

This clone appeared a single time. This chain joins TRBV4-3 and TRBJ1-3; D unclear. CDR3 size: 13 residues. Looked up from germline, CDR1 is LGHNA and CDR2 is YSLEER. V was trimmed by 0 bases and J by 2 bases, leaving 2 bases between them. The CDR3 loop reads CASSQDTGNTIYF. The CDR3 DNA is TGCGCCAGCAGCCAAGATACTGGAAACACCATATATTTT.

This sequence joins TRBV4-1 and TRBJ2-1; possible D gene TRBD2, 5 bases. Germline CDR1 MGHRA, CDR2 YSYEKL. Trimming cost V 1 base and J 0 bases, with 10 bases left between them. The CDR3 is 16 amino acids. The CDR3 region is CASSQARGRSYNEQFF. The CDR3 DNA reads TGCGCCAGCAGCCAAGCCCGAGGGCGCTCCTACAATGAGCAGTTCTTC.

The J gene is TRBJ2-1, the V gene TRBV9; 11 bases fit TRBD2. The CDR3 extends over 18 amino acids. The V segment lost 4 bases and the J segment 6 bases; nucleotides outside the gene matches: 15. Germline V gives CDR1 SGDLS, CDR2 YYNGEE. CDR3 amino acids: CASSPTSGSRHGGNEQFF. The CDR3 nucleotides read TGTGCCAGCAGCCCTACTAGCGGGAGTCGCCATGGGGGCAATGAGCAGTTCTTC.

The chain is built from TRBV27 and TRBJ2-7; 8 bases are shared with TRBD1. The CDR3 has 14 amino acids. Germline lookup yields CDR1 MNHEY and CDR2 SMNVEV (reference sequence). The V gene end was trimmed by 3 bases and the J gene end by 3 bases; junction bases not matched to a gene: 4. The CDR3 is CASSLDRAIYEQYF. DNA of the CDR3: TGTGCCAGCAGTTTGGACAGGGCAATCTACGAGCAGTACTTC.

The rearrangement joins TRBV18 to TRBJ2-1; 14 bases are a match to TRBD2. The CDR3 runs to 17 residues. V lost 1 base, J lost 8 bases, and 7 bases stayed unmatched. The germline gives CDR1 KGHSH, CDR2 LQKENI. The chain's CDR3 is CASSPRGTSGSPYEQFF. The CDR3 nucleotides are TGTGCCAGCTCACCACGCGGGACTAGCGGGAGTCCCTATGAGCAGTTCTTC.

This sequence joins TRBV7-7 and TRBJ2-1; TRBD2 matches 10 bases. V dropped 5 bases and J dropped 5; count of bases not matched to a gene: 6. This CDR3 comprises 15 residues. Germline V CDR1 and CDR2: SSHAT, FNYEAQ (reference sequence). The CDR3 DNA is TGTGCCAGCAGCCAGACTAGCGGGCCCCACAATGAGCAGTTCTTC. It specifies CASSQTSGPHNEQFF.

This chain connects TRBV6-5 to TRBJ1-1; TRBD1 aligns across 8 bases. Per germline, CDR1 MNHEY and CDR2 SVGAGI. The CDR3 is 14 amino acids. V shed 8 bases, J shed 3 bases, and the junction held 8 bases outside the gene matches. CDR3 nucleotides: TGTGCCAGCTCCCAGAGCAGGGGGCACACTGAAGCTTTCTTT. This gives the protein CASSQSRGHTEAFF.

The gene calls are TRBV6-5 and TRBJ2-7, with TRBD1 matching over 8 bases. The CDR3 has 14 residues. The J segment lost 5 bases and the V segment lost 1 base, leaving 4 bases of the junction unmatched. Germline V gene sequence: CDR1 MNHEY, CDR2 SVGAGI. CDR3 sequence reads: CASSYFGQGNEQYF. For the CDR3, the DNA is TGTGCCAGCAGTTACTTTGGACAGGGTAACGAGCAGTACTTC.

The chain has TRBV6-5 and TRBJ2-7; 10 bases align to TRBD1. The CDR3 length is 14 residues. Germline trimming cut 7 bases from V and 2 bases from J; bases unmatched to any gene: 5. The germline V gene encodes CDR1 MNHEY and CDR2 SVGAGI. CDR3 residues: CASKGGQGPYEQYF. The DNA for the CDR3 is TGTGCCAGCAAGGGGGGACAGGGGCCCTACGAGCAGTACTTC.

J is TRBJ2-7 and V is TRBV21-1; the table's D call of TRBD1 was not tested on the DNA. TRBV21-1 is a pseudogene. The CDR3 is made up of 16 amino acids. CDR3 in amino acids: CASSKTLGRGPYEQYF. The CDR3 DNA is TGTGCCAGCAGCAAAACCCTGGGCAGGGGGCCCTACGAGCAGTACTTC.

This clone was seen at least ten times. The chain recombines TRBV19 with TRBJ1-5; 8 bases map to TRBD1. The CDR3 spans 14 residues. CDR1 and CDR2 (germline): LNHDA, SQIVND (reference sequence). V lost 5 bases to trimming and J lost 5 bases; unmatched junction nucleotides: 5. CDR3 bases: TGTGCCAGTAGTCCTGGACAGGGCGATCAGCCCCAGCATTTT. Translation gives CASSPGQGDQPQHF.

The chain recombines TRBV28 with TRBJ2-7; 7 nucleotides match TRBD2. Germline values: CDR1 MDHEN, CDR2 SYDVKM. The CDR3 has 14 amino acids. V was clipped by 2 bases and J by 6 bases; unmatched bases: 7. The CDR3 DNA sequence: TGTGCCAGCAGTTTAGGGGCGGGAGTCCGCGAGCAGTACTTC. Residues: CASSLGAGVREQYF.

J is TRBJ1-3 and V is TRBV11-2; D is unclear. The germline V gene has CDR1 SGHAT and CDR2 FQNNGV. The CDR3 sequence is 13 residues long. V was shortened by 3 bases and J by 1 base, with 4 bases between the two germline ends. The CDR3 sequence: CASSFTSGNTIYF. The DNA of the CDR3 is TGTGCCAGCAGCTTCACTTCTGGAAACACCATATATTTT.

The chain recombines TRBV19 with TRBJ1-3; D gene unclear. V was cut by 7 bases and J by 5 bases, with 12 bases left in between. Germline CDR1 and CDR2: LNHDA and SQIVND (reference sequence). The CDR3 extends over 13 amino acids. The CDR3, as DNA: TGTGCCAGTATATCCCCGTATCGAAACACCATATATTTT. Amino acid sequence: CASISPYRNTIYF.

This chain joins TRBV7-9 and TRBJ1-1; D is possibly TRBD1 (5 bases). Germline CDR1 and CDR2: SEHNR and FQNEAQ (reference sequence). This CDR3 is built from 13 residues. Trimming took 4 bases from V and 8 from J, leaving 14 bases between them. In DNA, the CDR3 is TGTGCCAGCAGCTCCCAGGGTAGTAGGGAAGCTTTCTTT. It codes for CASSSQGSREAFF.

The chain couples TRBV19 to TRBJ1-5; D is undetermined. V lost 8 bases and J 4 bases, leaving 9 bases between the germline ends. This CDR3 region has 12 residues. Per germline, CDR1 LNHDA and CDR2 SQIVND (reference sequence). DNA for the CDR3: TGTGCCAGTTTCGGTCGGAATCAGCCCCAGCATTTT. Residues: CASFGRNQPQHF.

This sequence joins TRBV7-2 and TRBJ1-2, with 7 bases identical to TRBD1. J lost 2 bases, V lost 0 bases, and 9 bases had no gene match. CDR3 length: 17 amino acids. From germline, CDR1 is SGHTA and CDR2 FQGNSA. CDR3 protein: CASSLASMGQRNYGYTF. The CDR3, as DNA: TGTGCCAGCAGCTTAGCTTCAATGGGACAGAGAAACTATGGCTACACCTTC.

CDR3 bases: TGTGCCAGCAGCTTAGTTTCAAACGGTGAAGCTTTCTTT. Its protein is CASSLVSNGEAFF. The chain links TRBV11-3 to TRBJ1-1; no firm D call. Looked up from germline, CDR1 is SGHNT and CDR2 is YENEEA. The CDR3 totals 13 residues. Between the trimmed V and J ends, which lost 1 base and 7 bases, there was a span of 10 bases.

This rearrangement joins TRBV30 to TRBJ2-7; the match to TRBD2 covers 10 bases. The junction had 8 bases not matched to a gene; V was cut back by 3 bases and J by 6 bases. The CDR3 is 14 residues long. Germline V gives CDR1 GTSNPN, CDR2 SVGIG (reference sequence). In DNA, the CDR3 is TGTGCCTGGAGATCAGCGGGAGGGCCGGGCGAGCAGTACTTC. Its translation: CAWRSAGGPGEQYF.

This chain connects TRBV19 to TRBJ2-3; D call uncertain. V was shortened by 3 bases and J by 5 bases, with 12 bases between the two germline ends. Germline CDR1 LNHDA, CDR2 SQIVND (reference sequence). The CDR3 sequence is 14 residues long. CDR3 nucleotide sequence: TGTGCCAGTAGTATCGTAGCCGCGAGAGATACGCAGTATTTT. It encodes CASSIVAARDTQYF.

The V and J genes are TRBV29-1 and TRBJ1-3, with TRBD1 matching over 7 bases. The CDR3 spans 13 residues. The junction had 3 bases not matched to a gene; V was cut back by 7 bases and J by 0 bases. The germline CDR1 and CDR2 sequences are SQVTM and ANQGSEA. The CDR3 DNA is TGCAGCGCACGGACAGGCTCTGGAAACACCATATATTTT. It yields the protein CSARTGSGNTIYF.

The V gene is TRBV2, the J gene TRBJ1-4; D remains unclear. V was cut by 3 bases and J by 4 bases, with 18 bases left in between. There are 17 residues in the CDR3. CDR1 is SNHLY, CDR2 FYNNEI, per germline. The CDR3, as DNA: TGTGCCAGCAGTGATCCAGGTGGAGGCAACTATAATGAAAAACTGTTTTTT. Its translation is CASSDPGGGNYNEKLFF.

This chain connects TRBV5-4 to TRBJ2-5, with D tentatively TRBD2 (5 bases). The CDR3 totals 15 residues. Germline assignment: CDR1 SGHNT and CDR2 YYREEE (reference sequence). V shed 3 bases and J shed 7 bases, with 19 bases lying between them. The CDR3 DNA reads TGTGCCAGCAGCTCCCGACTAACCGAAGAAGGGACCCAGTACTTC. This sequence encodes CASSSRLTEEGTQYF.

The chain joins TRBV13 to TRBJ1-5; no reliable D call. CDR1 PRHDT and CDR2 FYEKMQ come from the germline V gene (reference sequence). This CDR3 is built from 15 residues. Trimming removed 2 bases from V and 0 bases from J, with 8 bases in between. CDR3 in DNA: TGTGCCAGCAGCTTAACAGTTTATAGCAATCAGCCCCAGCATTTT. Translating gives CASSLTVYSNQPQHF.